Presented here are 23 T cell receptor beta chains from one specimen sequenced in a study of T cell responses to AZD1222 COVID-19 vaccine. Produced via immunoSEQ multiplex PCR; TCRdb's table is partial and in-frame only. The table shows some 180,000 clones, with about nine tenths occurring only once. The starting material was peripheral blood, obtained 28 days after the second AZD1222 dose. These receptors originate from an adult who received the AZD1222 COVID-19 vaccine.

The rearrangement uses TRBV6-2 or TRBV6-3 and TRBJ2-7; 14 bases agree with TRBD2. This CDR3 is 16 amino acids long. Unmatched junction bases numbered 8, after V lost 4 bases and J lost 6 bases. Germline values: CDR1 MNHEY, CDR2 SVGEGT. CDR3 coding DNA: TGTGCCAGCAGTTTCGCGACTAGCGGGAGGGCCGGCGAGCAGTACTTC. Translated, it gives CASSFATSGRAGEQYF.

The V and J genes are TRBV6-1 and TRBJ2-3; TRBD2 agrees at 12 bases. The CDR3 runs 18 residues. The trim removed 3 bases at V and 1 base at J, leaving 8 bases unmatched. Germline CDR1 reads MNHNS; CDR2 reads SASEGT. CDR3 coding DNA: TGTGCCAGCAGTGAGTCGCTAGCGGGAGGGCCTGGCACAGATACGCAGTATTTT. Its translation: CASSESLAGGPGTDTQYF.

The chain couples TRBV6-6 to TRBJ2-2; tentatively, D is TRBD2 (6 bases). The CDR3 is 15 amino acids. Germline V gives CDR1 MNHNY, CDR2 SVGAGI (reference sequence). Trimming cost V 6 bases and J 2 bases, with 13 bases left between them. CDR3 bases: TGTGCCAGCAGCTCAGGGAGGAGCAACACCGGGGAGCTGTTTTTT. Amino acids: CASSSGRSNTGELFF.

The V call is TRBV2, the J call TRBJ2-2; D remains ambiguous. The CDR3 consists of 13 residues. Germline values: CDR1 SNHLY, CDR2 FYNNEI. V was clipped by 6 bases and J by 5 bases, with 10 bases between them. CDR3 sequence reads: CASSSERTGELFF. CDR3 in DNA: TGTGCCAGCAGCAGCGAACGAACCGGGGAGCTGTTTTTT.

This clone was found many times. V is TRBV6-5 and J is TRBJ2-7; TRBD2 aligns across 13 bases. The J segment lost 3 bases and the V segment lost 2 bases, leaving 4 bases of the junction unmatched. Germline CDR1 is MNHEY and CDR2 is SVGAGI. This CDR3 has 16 amino acids. CDR3 amino acids: CASSYPTSGRYYEQYF. DNA for the CDR3: TGTGCCAGCAGTTACCCGACTAGCGGGAGGTACTACGAGCAGTACTTC.

This clone was observed once. The chain's CDR3 is CATSDSLGGREGTDTQYF. The CDR3 nucleotides read TGTGCCACCAGTGATTCCCTCGGGGGGCGGGAGGGCACAGATACGCAGTATTTT. The rearrangement joins TRBV24-1 to TRBJ2-3; 8 bases are shared with TRBD2. The CDR3 covers 18 residues. V lost 2 bases, J lost 1 base, and 10 bases stayed unmatched. CDR1 is KGHDR, CDR2 SFDVKD, per germline.

The V gene is TRBV6-5, the J gene TRBJ1-1, with D perhaps matching TRBD1 (6 bases). The germline gives CDR1 MNHEY, CDR2 SVGAGI. The CDR3 is 12 amino acids. With 6 bases removed from V and 6 bases from J, the gap between germline ends came to 11 bases. CDR3 sequence (DNA): TGTGCCAGCAGCAGGGACATGGCTGAAGCTTTCTTT. Its translation is CASSRDMAEAFF.

Concerning this clone itself: The sample holds other DNA sequences that translate to the same CDR3. The chain couples TRBV9 to TRBJ1-5, with a possible D match to TRBD1 (6 bases). Trimming shortened V by 0 bases and J by 4 bases, and 11 bases separated the two germline ends. The CDR3 is made up of 15 amino acids. The germline CDR1 and CDR2 sequences are SGDLS and YYNGEE. CDR3 bases: TGTGCCAGCAGCGTAGGGGGGGCAGGGAATCAGCCCCAGCATTTT. Translated: CASSVGGAGNQPQHF.

V is TRBV14 and J is TRBJ1-1, with no clear D. V was clipped by 3 bases and J by 5 bases, with 10 bases between them. The germline gives CDR1 SGHDN, CDR2 FVKESK. The CDR3 is 13 amino acids. CDR3 loop: CASSHGGGTEAFF. CDR3 bases: TGTGCCAGCAGCCACGGTGGAGGGACTGAAGCTTTCTTT.

The chain joins TRBV11-2 to TRBJ2-1; D possibly uses TRBD1 or TRBD2 (5 bases each). CDR1 is SGHAT and CDR2 is FQNNGV in the germline V gene. The CDR3 covers 16 residues. Trimming stripped 1 base from V and 5 bases from J, with 15 bases between. The CDR3 DNA follows: TGTGCCAGCAGCTTAGGCGGGTCGGGGCGGGACAATGAGCAGTTCTTC. Encoded protein: CASSLGGSGRDNEQFF.

This clone was recorded a few times. This sequence joins TRBV3-1 (or the pseudogene TRBV3-2) and TRBJ1-2, with TRBD1 matching over 11 bases. V shed 3 bases and J 7 bases; nucleotides not matched to a gene: 7. Germline lookup yields CDR1 LGHDT and CDR2 YNNKEL (reference sequence). The CDR3 spans 15 residues. The CDR3 protein is CASSHRDRGSGGYTF. In DNA form, the CDR3 reads TGTGCCAGCAGCCACCGGGACAGGGGGAGTGGTGGCTACACCTTC.

The chain is built from TRBV7-9 and TRBJ2-5, with a tentative D call TRBD2 (6 bases). CDR3 length: 16 residues. The germline V gene has CDR1 SEHNR and CDR2 FQNEAQ (reference sequence). V lost 1 base, J lost 1 base, and 13 bases lay in between. The CDR3 nucleotides are TGTGCCAGCAGCTTAGAGGTAGCGGTTACCCAAGAGACCCAGTACTTC. Translated, it gives CASSLEVAVTQETQYF.

The chain has TRBV4-1 and TRBJ2-1; 7 nucleotides agree with TRBD2. This CDR3 contains 17 residues. Germline loops: CDR1 MGHRA, CDR2 YSYEKL. V gave up 3 bases and J gave up 4 bases; unmatched junction bases: 12. The DNA for the CDR3 is TGCGCCAGCAGCCATGGGAATGGGGGGGGGACTTACAATGAGCAGTTCTTC. The encoded protein is CASSHGNGGGTYNEQFF.

The rearrangement links TRBV11-2 to TRBJ2-5; D ambiguous. The CDR3 is 12 residues long. The V end was cut by 1 base, the J end by 5 bases, with 5 bases between. Germline-derived CDR1 and CDR2 are SGHAT and FQNNGV. This CDR3 is CASSLVRETQYF. CDR3 DNA sequence: TGTGCCAGCAGCTTAGTAAGGGAGACCCAGTACTTC.

The rearrangement uses TRBV6-5 and TRBJ1-3; D possibly corresponds to TRBD1 (5 bases). CDR1 is MNHEY and CDR2 is SVGAGI in the germline V gene. Deletions cut 8 bases from V and 0 bases from J, with 8 bases between. The CDR3 totals 13 residues. The CDR3 DNA follows: TGTGCCAGCTTAACAGGCTCTGGAAACACCATATATTTT. Translation: CASLTGSGNTIYF.

CDR3 in DNA: TGTGCCAGCAGAGGAAACAGGGCTTCCGGCTACACCTTC. It codes for CASRGNRASGYTF. The chain uses TRBV2 and TRBJ1-2; a possible D gene is TRBD1 (6 bases). The germline V gene encodes CDR1 SNHLY and CDR2 FYNNEI. The CDR3 consists of 13 residues. The V and J ends lost 6 bases and 8 bases respectively, with 16 bases between them.

CDR3 amino acids: CASSYPWGEQYF. CDR3 sequence (DNA): TGTGCCAGCAGTTACCCTTGGGGCGAGCAGTACTTC. This chain joins TRBV7-9 and TRBJ2-7; D remains ambiguous. The CDR3 contains 12 residues. V was trimmed by 6 bases and J by 6 bases, leaving 12 bases between them. CDR1 is SEHNR, CDR2 FQNEAQ, per germline (reference sequence).

The chain employs TRBV2 and TRBJ1-1; 9 bases are a match to TRBD1. The V gene's germline CDR1 is SNHLY and CDR2 FYNNEI. The CDR3 loop spans 14 amino acids. J gave up 3 bases and V 6 bases, and 5 bases lay outside the gene matches. The CDR3 region is CASRGQGSHTEAFF. The CDR3, as DNA: TGTGCCAGCAGGGGACAGGGATCTCACACTGAAGCTTTCTTT.

The rearrangement uses TRBV24-1 and TRBJ2-3; D possibly matches TRBD1 or TRBD2 (5 bases each). Trimming removed 4 bases from V and 2 bases from J, with 18 bases in between. Germline V gene lookup returns CDR1 KGHDR and CDR2 SFDVKD. The CDR3 spans 17 residues. In nucleotides, the CDR3 is TGTGCCACCAGTGACCACGGGACGGTACGAAACACAGATACGCAGTATTTT. Protein product: CATSDHGTVRNTDTQYF.

This chain links TRBV7-2 with TRBJ1-3, with D perhaps matching TRBD1 (6 bases). The germline V gene encodes CDR1 SGHTA and CDR2 FQGNSA. V shed 4 bases and J shed 1 base, with 17 bases lying between them. CDR3 length: 17 amino acids. The CDR3 DNA is TGTGCCAGCAGCTATCTCAGGGGAGGGGCGTCTGGAAACACCATATATTTT. Translating it yields CASSYLRGGASGNTIYF.

The chain joins TRBV11-3 to TRBJ2-1; D remains unclear. V lost 0 bases, J lost 5 bases, and 5 bases lay in between. In germline, CDR1 is SGHNT, CDR2 YENEEA. This CDR3 region has 13 residues. The CDR3 region is CASSLDQDNEQFF. The CDR3 DNA reads TGTGCCAGCAGCTTAGATCAAGACAATGAGCAGTTCTTC.

The genes are TRBV7-8 and TRBJ2-7; 8 positions agree with TRBD1. CDR3 length equals 14 residues. Germline V lookup: CDR1 SGHVS, CDR2 FQNEAQ. The V gene end was trimmed by 5 bases and the J gene end by 5 bases; junction bases not matched to a gene: 8. The CDR3 region is CASSTDRDQDEQYF. For the CDR3, the DNA is TGTGCCAGCAGCACGGACAGGGATCAAGACGAGCAGTACTTC.

This clone occurred once. The rearrangement links TRBV6-5 to TRBJ1-1, with D possibly matching TRBD1 (5 bases). Germline V gene lookup returns CDR1 MNHEY and CDR2 SVGAGI. The CDR3 contains 15 residues. V was pared by 0 bases and J by 0 bases, with 8 bases between. The CDR3 protein is CASSYSVTVNTEAFF. The CDR3 DNA follows: TGTGCCAGCAGTTACTCGGTGACAGTGAACACTGAAGCTTTCTTT.